Included here is one T cell receptor (beta chain) sequence, with context. In the original analysis: Amplification of reference gene primers provided the estimated nucleated cell counts. Data came from immunoSEQ multiplex PCR; TCRdb stores just in-frame clones and leaves some out. V and J calls and clone size are as listed in that table; D and trimming were resolved from the DNA. This sample has about 81,000 clones, with about 71% found just once. This entry comes from a study of blood T cell repertoires in COVID-19. Study context: Collection of acute and convalescent COVID-19 samples took place in the United States, Italy and Spain. PBMCs, B-cell-depleted T cells, or T cells provided the cDNA or gDNA that made up the material.

The CDR3 consists of 15 residues. Germline V CDR1 and CDR2: PRHDT, FYEKMQ (reference sequence). V was clipped by 1 base and J by 4 bases, with 11 bases between them. This rearrangement joins TRBV13 to TRBJ2-1; perhaps TRBD2 as D (7 bases). The sample consisted of peripheral blood. The sequence was obtained from a woman aged 45 to 65 with acute or convalescent COVID-19. The CDR3 region is CASSLAGGRYNEQFF. The CDR3 bases are TGTGCCAGCAGCTTAGCGGGGGGCCGATACAATGAGCAGTTCTTC.